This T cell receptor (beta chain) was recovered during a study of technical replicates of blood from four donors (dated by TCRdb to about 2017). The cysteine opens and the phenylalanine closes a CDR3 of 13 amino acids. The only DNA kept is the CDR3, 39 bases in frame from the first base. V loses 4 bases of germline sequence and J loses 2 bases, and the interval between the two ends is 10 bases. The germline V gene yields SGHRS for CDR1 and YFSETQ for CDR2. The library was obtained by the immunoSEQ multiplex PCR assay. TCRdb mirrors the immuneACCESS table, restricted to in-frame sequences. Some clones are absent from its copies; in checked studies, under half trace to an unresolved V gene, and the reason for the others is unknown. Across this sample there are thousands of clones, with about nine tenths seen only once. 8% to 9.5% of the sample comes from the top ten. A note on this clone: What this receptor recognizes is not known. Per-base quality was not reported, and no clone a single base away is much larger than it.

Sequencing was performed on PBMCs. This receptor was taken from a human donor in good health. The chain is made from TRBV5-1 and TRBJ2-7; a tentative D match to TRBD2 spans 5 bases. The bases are TGCGCCAGCAGCCCGGTCGGGGCCTACGAGCAGTACTTC. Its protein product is CASSPVGAYEQYF.